Given below is one T cell receptor (beta chain) in context. Its target is unknown. V was pared by 2 bases and J by 8 bases, with 12 bases between. This CDR3 is built from 13 residues. Germline values: CDR1 SGHVS, CDR2 FQNEAQ. The sample is drawn from a study of blood T cells in healthy people across ages. General study findings and limits: It was the long-lived donors that had more naive CD4+ cells and higher diversity than aged donors. Not knowing donor CMV status may have confounded expanded clonotype changes.

Per sample, no less than 5 micrograms of total RNA were extracted. Primers used in a second PCR of roughly 6 to 11 cycles were a sample-barcoded 5' primer and a J-beta primer mix. TCRdb called the 5' RACE reads again in MiXCR, with one record for every CDR3 protein. The sample lists around 1,900,000 distinct CDR3 sequences; roughly 43% were seen once. The clonotype was recovered from a human donor in good health. The gene calls are TRBV7-8 and TRBJ1-1; D ambiguous. The specimen sequenced was blood. The CDR3 protein is CASSLNGRAEAFF. For the CDR3, the DNA is TGTGCCAGCAGCTTAAATGGGAGAGCCGAAGCTTTCTTT.